A selection of T cell receptor beta chains follows, all from one sample in a study of CD8+CD57+ T cells in acquired aplastic anemia. TCRdb passed the reads through MiXCR, listing each CDR3 protein once. The sample gives tens of thousands of distinct CDR3 sequences, less than 60% of which show up once; roughly 70% is in the top ten. Input material: sorted CD4+, CD8+, or CD8+CD57+ T cells (not recorded which) from PBMCs. These receptors were taken from a human donor in good health, serving as a control. The CDR3 runs from the conserved cysteine through the conserved F or W. Each record gives: clone size, J gene, V gene, CDR3 protein. Clone sizes are given selectively: once, few, many, or a class where the clone is expanded.

>.|TRBJ1-2|TRBV7-9
CASSLGPYGHTF
>.|TRBJ1-2|TRBV5-1
CASSLETGGGNYGYTF
>.|TRBJ1-1|TRBV29-1
CTITRVTEAFF
>many|TRBJ1-4|TRBV29-1
CSVPRRGAEKLFF
>.|TRBJ1-5|TRBV7-3
CASSHHQGGDQPQHF
>.|TRBJ1-3|TRBV10-3
CAIRGTGTWGNTIYF
>few|TRBJ2-1|TRBV9
CASSVEGGLAPGEQFF
>many|TRBJ2-7|TRBV7-2
CASSRRDGTYEQYF
>.|TRBJ2-1|TRBV24-1
CATSDFGQYNEQFF
>many|TRBJ2-7|TRBV6-5
CASSFSRTGGGEQYF
>.|TRBJ1-1|TRBV28
CASSRLYGRENTEAFF
>many|TRBJ1-1|TRBV20-1
CSAREDPGDTEAFF
>.|TRBJ2-1|TRBV5-5
CASSLAYEQFF
>.|TRBJ1-3|TRBV19
CASSPRQNTIYF
>.|TRBJ1-5|TRBV7-2
CASSFGSIGQPQHF
>many|TRBJ2-1|TRBV7-9
CASSPSATAEQFF
>.|TRBJ2-7|TRBV15
CATLRDRGYEQYF
>many|TRBJ2-7|TRBV9
CASSAWAGGTYEQYF
>.|TRBJ1-3|TRBV9
CASRTGQARSGNTIYF
>many|TRBJ2-1|TRBV7-6
CASAKGLAGYNEQFF
>many|TRBJ2-3|TRBV6-4
CASSDVAGEDTQYF
>.|TRBJ1-1|TRBV9
CASSPRGGSAEAFF
>.|TRBJ1-2|TRBV6-2/TRBV6-3
CASSPSREGYTF
>.|TRBJ1-2|TRBV7-9
CASSQGSPDGYTF
>few|TRBJ2-1|TRBV6-5
CASSYSETGRVIF
>.|TRBJ2-3|TRBV25-1
CASSASTAGGDTQYF
>.|TRBJ1-6|TRBV15
CATQGQGESPLHF
>once|TRBJ1-5|TRBV20-1
CSASDSGYSNQPQHF
>many|TRBJ1-4|TRBV2
CARSEGQGKNRLFF
>many|TRBJ2-7|TRBV10-2
CASSTPDRGNPYEQYF
>many|TRBJ2-1|TRBV20-1
CSALDLADSYNEQFF
>.|TRBJ2-7|TRBV15
CATSPTRGPYEQYF
>many|TRBJ1-5|TRBV20-1
CSARGQGENPNQPQHF
>many|TRBJ2-3|TRBV10-1
CASSASADHADTQYF
>.|TRBJ2-1|TRBV24-1
CASSMDRSSYNEQFF
>once|TRBJ2-7|TRBV27
CASSLVGDYEQYF
>few|TRBJ2-1|TRBV4-2
CASSQVLDGAHNEQFF
>many|TRBJ2-2|TRBV7-9
CASEGTGELFF
>.|TRBJ2-1|TRBV15
CATSSRGAGLADNEQFF
>many|TRBJ2-5|TRBV2
CASRKDRGQETQYF
>.|TRBJ1-3|TRBV29-1
CSVAEGQTGNTIYF
>.|TRBJ2-5|TRBV2
CASTAGTSAVETQYF